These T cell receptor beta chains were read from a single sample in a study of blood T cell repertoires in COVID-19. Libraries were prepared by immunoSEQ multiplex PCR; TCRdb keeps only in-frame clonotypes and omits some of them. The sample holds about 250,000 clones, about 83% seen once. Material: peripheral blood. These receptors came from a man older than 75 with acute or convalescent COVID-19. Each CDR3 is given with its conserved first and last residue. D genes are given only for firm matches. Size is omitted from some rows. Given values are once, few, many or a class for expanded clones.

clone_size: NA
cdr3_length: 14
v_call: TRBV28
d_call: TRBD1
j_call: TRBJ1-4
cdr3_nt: TGTGCCAGCAGCTATGGACAGGGAGGTGAAAAACTGTTTTTT
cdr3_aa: CASSYGQGGEKLFF

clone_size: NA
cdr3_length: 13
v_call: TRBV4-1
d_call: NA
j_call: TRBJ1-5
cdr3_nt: TGCGCCAGCAGCCAAGATGTCCAGCTAGCCCAGCATTTT
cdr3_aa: CASSQDVQLAQHF

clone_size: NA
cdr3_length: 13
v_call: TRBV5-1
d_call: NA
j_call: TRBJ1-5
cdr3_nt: TGCGCCAGCAGCTTGGGGACAGATCAGCCCCAGCATTTT
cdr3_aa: CASSLGTDQPQHF

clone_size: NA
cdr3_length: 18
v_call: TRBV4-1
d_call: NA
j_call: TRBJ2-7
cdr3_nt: TGCGCCAGCAGCCAAGATCCAACGGGGGCTAGCGGCTCCTACGAGCAGTACTTC
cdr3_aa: CASSQDPTGASGSYEQYF

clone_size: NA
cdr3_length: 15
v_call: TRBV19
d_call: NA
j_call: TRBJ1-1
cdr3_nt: TGTGCCAGTAGACTCCTCGACGGGTCGAACACTGAAGCTTTCTTT
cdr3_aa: CASRLLDGSNTEAFF

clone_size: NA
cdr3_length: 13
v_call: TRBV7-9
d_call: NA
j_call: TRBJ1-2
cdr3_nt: TGTGCCAGTCGGACAGAGACTAACTATGGCTACACCTTC
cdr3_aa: CASRTETNYGYTF

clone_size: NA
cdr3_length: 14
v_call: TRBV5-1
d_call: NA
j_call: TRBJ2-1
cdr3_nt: TGCGCCAGCAGCCCCGGTGGGCTCTACAATGAGCAGTTCTTC
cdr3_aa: CASSPGGLYNEQFF

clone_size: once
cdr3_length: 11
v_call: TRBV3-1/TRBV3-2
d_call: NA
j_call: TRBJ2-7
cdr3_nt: TGTGCCAGCAGCTACTCCTACGAGCAGTACTTC
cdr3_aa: CASSYSYEQYF

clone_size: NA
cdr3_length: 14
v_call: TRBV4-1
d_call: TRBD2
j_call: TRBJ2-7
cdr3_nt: TGCGCCAGCAGCCAACTAGCGGGAGGGTACGAGCAGTACTTC
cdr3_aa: CASSQLAGGYEQYF

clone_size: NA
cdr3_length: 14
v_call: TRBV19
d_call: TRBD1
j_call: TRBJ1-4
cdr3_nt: TGTGCCAGCTCCGACAGGGGCTTAAATGAAAAACTGTTTTTT
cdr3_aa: CASSDRGLNEKLFF

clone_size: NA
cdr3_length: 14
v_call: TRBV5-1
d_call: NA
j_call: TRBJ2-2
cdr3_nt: TGCGCCAGCAGACTTAGCGACTTTAGCGGGGAGCTGTTTTTT
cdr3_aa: CASRLSDFSGELFF

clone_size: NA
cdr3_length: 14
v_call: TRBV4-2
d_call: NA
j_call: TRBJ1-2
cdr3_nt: TGTGCCAGCAGCCAAGATGGGGGGGCGCGGGGCTACACCTTC
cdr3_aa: CASSQDGGARGYTF

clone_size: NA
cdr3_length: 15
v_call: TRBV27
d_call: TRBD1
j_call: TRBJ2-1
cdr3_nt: TGTGCCAGCAGTTTGTCCTGGACAGGTGGTCATGAGCAGTTCTTC
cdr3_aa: CASSLSWTGGHEQFF

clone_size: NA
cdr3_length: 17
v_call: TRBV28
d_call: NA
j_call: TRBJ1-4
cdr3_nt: TGTGCCAGCAGTCCGCCCCAGGGGCGCCGTATTAATGAAAAACTGTTTTTT
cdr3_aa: CASSPPQGRRINEKLFF

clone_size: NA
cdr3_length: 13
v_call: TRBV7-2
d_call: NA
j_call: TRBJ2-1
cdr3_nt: TGTGCCAGCAGCTTAGGGCGGGACAATGAGCAGTTCTTC
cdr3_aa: CASSLGRDNEQFF

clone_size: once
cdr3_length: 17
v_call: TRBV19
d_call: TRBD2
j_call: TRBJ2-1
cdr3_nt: TGTGCCAGTAGGCCCAGACCGGGCGGGAGCCGGGGCAATGAGCAGTTCTTC
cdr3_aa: CASRPRPGGSRGNEQFF

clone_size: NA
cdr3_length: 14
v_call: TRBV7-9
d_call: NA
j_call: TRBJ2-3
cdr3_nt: TGTGCCAGCAGCCCCGACAGACAAGCAGATACGCAGTATTTT
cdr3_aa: CASSPDRQADTQYF

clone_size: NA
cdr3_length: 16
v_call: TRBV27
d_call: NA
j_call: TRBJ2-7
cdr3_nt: TGTGCCAGCAGGAGTGGGTGGGGGCAGACGAACTACGAGCAGTACTTC
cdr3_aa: CASRSGWGQTNYEQYF

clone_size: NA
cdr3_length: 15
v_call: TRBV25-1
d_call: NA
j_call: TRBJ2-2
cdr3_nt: TGTGCCAGCAGTGAACCTCGGGACTTCACCGGGGAGCTGTTTTTT
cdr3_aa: CASSEPRDFTGELFF

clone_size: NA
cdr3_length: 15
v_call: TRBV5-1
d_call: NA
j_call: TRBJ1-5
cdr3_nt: TGCGCCAGCAGCCAAACCCCAGGATCTAATCAGCCCCAGCATTTT
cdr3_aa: CASSQTPGSNQPQHF

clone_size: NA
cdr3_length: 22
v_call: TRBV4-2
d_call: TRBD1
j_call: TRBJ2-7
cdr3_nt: TGTGCCAGCAGCCGGTCCCTCCCTGGACAGGGGGCGCAGAGTAGGATCGTCTACGAGCAGTACTTC
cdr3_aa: CASSRSLPGQGAQSRIVYEQYF

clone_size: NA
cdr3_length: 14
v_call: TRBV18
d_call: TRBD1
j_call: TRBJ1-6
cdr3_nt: TGTGCCAGCTCACCAGGGCAGGGGGCGGCCCCCCTCCACTTT
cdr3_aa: CASSPGQGAAPLHF

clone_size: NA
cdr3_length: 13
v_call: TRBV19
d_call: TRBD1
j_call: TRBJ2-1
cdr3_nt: TGTGCCAGTAGTGGAGACAGGGCAGATGAGCAGTTCTTC
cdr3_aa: CASSGDRADEQFF

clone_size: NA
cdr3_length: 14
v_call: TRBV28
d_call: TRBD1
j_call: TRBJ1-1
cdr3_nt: TGTGCCAGCAGCCTCGACAGGGGTTGGACTGAAGCTTTCTTT
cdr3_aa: CASSLDRGWTEAFF

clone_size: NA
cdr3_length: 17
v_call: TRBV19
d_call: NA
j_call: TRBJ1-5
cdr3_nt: TGTGCCAGTACGGGGGGCTGGGGGCGAGGCGGCAATCAGCCCCAGCATTTT
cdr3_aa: CASTGGWGRGGNQPQHF

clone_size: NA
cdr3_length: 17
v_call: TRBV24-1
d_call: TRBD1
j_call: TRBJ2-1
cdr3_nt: TGTGCCACCAGTGATTTTTTGGGGACAGGGGGGTACAATGAGCAGTTCTTC
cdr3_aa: CATSDFLGTGGYNEQFF

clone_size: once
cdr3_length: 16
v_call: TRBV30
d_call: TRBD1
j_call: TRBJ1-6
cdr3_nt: TGTGCCTGGAGCGCGCCACCGGGACAGGTTTATTCACCCCTCCACTTT
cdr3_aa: CAWSAPPGQVYSPLHF

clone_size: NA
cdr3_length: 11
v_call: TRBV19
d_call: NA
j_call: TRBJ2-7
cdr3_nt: TGTGCCAGTAGTATCGCGGCCGAGCAGTACTTC
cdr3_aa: CASSIAAEQYF

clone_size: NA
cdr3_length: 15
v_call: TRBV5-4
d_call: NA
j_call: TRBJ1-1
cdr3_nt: TGTGCCAGCAGCCCGTACAGGGATTGGGACACTGAAGCTTTCTTT
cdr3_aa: CASSPYRDWDTEAFF

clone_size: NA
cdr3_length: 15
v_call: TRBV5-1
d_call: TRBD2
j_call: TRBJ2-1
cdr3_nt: TGCGCCAGCAGCCTCGTAGCGGGGGGCTACAATGAGCAGTTCTTC
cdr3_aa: CASSLVAGGYNEQFF

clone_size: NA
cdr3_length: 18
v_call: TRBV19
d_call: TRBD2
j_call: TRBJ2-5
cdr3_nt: TGTGCCAGTAGTATAGTCACTAGCGGGAGACCCTCGGCAGAGACCCAGTACTTC
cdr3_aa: CASSIVTSGRPSAETQYF

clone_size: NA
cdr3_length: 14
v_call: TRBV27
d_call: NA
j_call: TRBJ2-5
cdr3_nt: TGTGCCAGCAGTTTGGGGTACAGGGCAGAGACCCAGTACTTC
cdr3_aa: CASSLGYRAETQYF

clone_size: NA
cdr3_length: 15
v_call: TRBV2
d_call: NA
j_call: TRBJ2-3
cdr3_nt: TGTGCCAGCAGTGAGGACGGGAAACCGGGAAATACGCAGTATTTT
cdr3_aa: CASSEDGKPGNTQYF

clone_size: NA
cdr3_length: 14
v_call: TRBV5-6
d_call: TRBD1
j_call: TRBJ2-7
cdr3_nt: TGTGCCAGCAGCCCGCCACAGGGGGTTTACGAGCAGTACTTC
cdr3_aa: CASSPPQGVYEQYF

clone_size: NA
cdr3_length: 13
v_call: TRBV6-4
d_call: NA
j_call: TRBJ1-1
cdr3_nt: TGTGCCAGCAGTGTGGGGGCGGGCACTGAAGCTTTCTTT
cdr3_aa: CASSVGAGTEAFF

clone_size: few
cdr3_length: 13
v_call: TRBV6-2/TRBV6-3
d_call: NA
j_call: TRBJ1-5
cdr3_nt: TGTGCCAGCAGTCTAATTAGCGGTCAGCCCCAGCATTTT
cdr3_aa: CASSLISGQPQHF

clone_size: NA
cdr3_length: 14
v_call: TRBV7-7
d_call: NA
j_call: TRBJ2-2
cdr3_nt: TGTGCCAGCAGCTCTAATCCAGGGACCGGGGAGCTGTTTTTT
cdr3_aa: CASSSNPGTGELFF

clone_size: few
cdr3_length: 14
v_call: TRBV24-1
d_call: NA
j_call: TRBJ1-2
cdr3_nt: TGTGCCACCAGTGACCCGCGGGGGAACTATGGCTACACCTTC
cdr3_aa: CATSDPRGNYGYTF

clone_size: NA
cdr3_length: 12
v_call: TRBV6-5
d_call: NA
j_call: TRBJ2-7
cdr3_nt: TGTGCCAGCACCATGACAGCCTACGAGCAGTACTTC
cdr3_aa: CASTMTAYEQYF

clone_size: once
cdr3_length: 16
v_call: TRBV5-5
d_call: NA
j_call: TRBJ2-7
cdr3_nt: TGTGCCAGCAGCTTGGGCCCCGGGACACCTGCCTACGAGCAGTACTTC
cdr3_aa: CASSLGPGTPAYEQYF

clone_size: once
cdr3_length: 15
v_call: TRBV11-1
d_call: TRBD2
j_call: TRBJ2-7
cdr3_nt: TGTGCCAGCACCCTTAGCGGGAGTATCGGTCTCGAGCAGTACTTC
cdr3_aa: CASTLSGSIGLEQYF

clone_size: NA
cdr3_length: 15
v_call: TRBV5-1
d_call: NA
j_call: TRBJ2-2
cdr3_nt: TGCGCCAGCAGCTTGGCAGGGTCTGACACCGGGGAGCTGTTTTTT
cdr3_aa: CASSLAGSDTGELFF

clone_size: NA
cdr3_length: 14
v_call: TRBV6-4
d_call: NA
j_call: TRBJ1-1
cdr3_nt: TGTGCCAGCAGTGTTGACTCCAGGAACACTGAAGCTTTCTTT
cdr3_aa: CASSVDSRNTEAFF

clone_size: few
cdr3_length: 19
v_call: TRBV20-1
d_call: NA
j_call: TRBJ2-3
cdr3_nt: TGCAGTGCTAGTTCGGGAGTGGATGGGCCAAGCCCTAGCACAGATACGCAGTATTTT
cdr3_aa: CSASSGVDGPSPSTDTQYF

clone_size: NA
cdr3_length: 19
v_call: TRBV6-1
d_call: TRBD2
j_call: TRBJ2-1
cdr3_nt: TGTGCCAGCAGTGAACAGACAGGGGGTGGGGTTAGCGGGAGGGTAGCGCAGTTCTTC
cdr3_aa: CASSEQTGGGVSGRVAQFF

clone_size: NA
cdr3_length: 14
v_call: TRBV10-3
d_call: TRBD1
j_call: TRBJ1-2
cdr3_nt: TGTGCCATCAGTGCAACTACCGGGACAGCAAGCTACACCTTC
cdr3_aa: CAISATTGTASYTF

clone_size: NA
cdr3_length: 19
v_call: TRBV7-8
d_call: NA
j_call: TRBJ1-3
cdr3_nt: TGTGCCAGCAGCTTATCCAGCGGGCCCGTGGACTTACGTTCGAACACCATATATTTT
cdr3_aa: CASSLSSGPVDLRSNTIYF

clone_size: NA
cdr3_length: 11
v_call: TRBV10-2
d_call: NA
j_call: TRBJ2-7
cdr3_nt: TGCGCCAGGGGCATTTCCTACGAGCAGTACTTC
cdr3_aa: CARGISYEQYF